This is a list of T cell receptor beta chains from one sample in a study of blood T cell repertoires in COVID-19. TCRdb's copy holds only in-frame clones and misses some; the assay was immunoSEQ multiplex PCR. The table includes about 200,000 clones, about 89% detected once. The sequencing sample was made of peripheral blood. These receptors came from a middle-aged man with acute or convalescent COVID-19. The CDR3 runs from the conserved cysteine through the conserved F or W. A D gene is named only where the DNA matches it firmly. Expanded clones are given a class, and other clones once, few, many or no size at all.

>-|-|TRBV18|TRBJ2-7
TGTGCCAGCTCGGCTCCAGGTGGGTCCTACGAGCAGTACTTC
CASSAPGGSYEQYF
>-|TRBD2|TRBV5-1|TRBJ2-7
TGCGCCAGCAGCGGGTCGGGGGGGCCCTCCTACGAGCAGTACTTC
CASSGSGGPSYEQYF
>-|-|TRBV3-1/TRBV3-2|TRBJ1-5
TGTGCCAGCAGCTGGACACCCGGTAGCAATCAGCCCCAGCATTTT
CASSWTPGSNQPQHF
>-|-|TRBV29-1|TRBJ1-1
TGCAGCGTTGAGCGACAGGATTACTACACTGAAGCTTTCTTT
CSVERQDYYTEAFF
>-|TRBD1|TRBV19|TRBJ1-2
TGTGCCAGTAGTCCACCTCGGGACAGAAGCCATGGCTACACCTTC
CASSPPRDRSHGYTF
>-|-|TRBV5-1|TRBJ2-7
TGCGCCAGCAGCTATGGACTCACATACGAGCAGTACTTC
CASSYGLTYEQYF
>-|-|TRBV7-3|TRBJ1-2
TGTGCCAGCAGCTTGTTGGGGATTCCGGGGGGAGTTAACTATGGCTACACCTTC
CASSLLGIPGGVNYGYTF
>-|-|TRBV6-5|TRBJ2-6
TGTGCCAGCAGTTACTTGAAAGAGGGCCAGGGGAACGTCCTGACTTTC
CASSYLKEGQGNVLTF
>-|-|TRBV5-4|TRBJ2-4
TGTGCCAGCAGCCTAGGAGATGGGTCCAAAAACATTCAGTACTTC
CASSLGDGSKNIQYF
>-|-|TRBV15|TRBJ2-5
TGTGCCACCAGCACCCCCCTGGAGCAGACCCAGTACTTC
CATSTPLEQTQYF
>few|TRBD1|TRBV19|TRBJ1-2
TGTGCCAGTAGCCGTCCGGGACAGGGGACCTATGGCTACACCTTC
CASSRPGQGTYGYTF
>-|-|TRBV19|TRBJ1-2
TGTGCCAGTAGTATTGTGGGGGGGCCCTATGTGGGCTACACCTTC
CASSIVGGPYVGYTF
>-|TRBD2|TRBV5-3|TRBJ2-1
TGTGCCAGAAGCTTGCTGAGCGGGGGCCCGCCGGGCAATGAGCAGTTCTTC
CARSLLSGGPPGNEQFF
>-|TRBD1|TRBV7-9|TRBJ1-4
TGTGCCAGCAGCCTAAGGACAGGGGATGAAAAACTGTTTTTT
CASSLRTGDEKLFF
>once|-|TRBV27|TRBJ1-6
TGTGCCAGCAGTCCACGTGTGGAGAGCTCCTATAATTCACCCCTCCACTTT
CASSPRVESSYNSPLHF
>-|-|TRBV9|TRBJ2-1
TGTGCCAGCAGCGTAGATCCGGGGTGGGCTTCCAGGCAGTTCTTC
CASSVDPGWASRQFF
>few|-|TRBV6-1|TRBJ1-5
TGTGCCAGCAGTGATAGATTCAATCAGCCCCAGCATTTT
CASSDRFNQPQHF
>-|-|TRBV11-3|TRBJ2-1
TGTGCCAGCAGCTTAGATGTAGTCGGTGAGCAGTTCTTC
CASSLDVVGEQFF
>-|-|TRBV11-2|TRBJ2-7
TGTGCCAGCAGCTCCACCTACGAGCAGTACTTC
CASSSTYEQYF
>-|-|TRBV11-2|TRBJ1-1
TGTGCCAGCAGCTCCCAGGGTGGAACTGAAGCTTTCTTT
CASSSQGGTEAFF